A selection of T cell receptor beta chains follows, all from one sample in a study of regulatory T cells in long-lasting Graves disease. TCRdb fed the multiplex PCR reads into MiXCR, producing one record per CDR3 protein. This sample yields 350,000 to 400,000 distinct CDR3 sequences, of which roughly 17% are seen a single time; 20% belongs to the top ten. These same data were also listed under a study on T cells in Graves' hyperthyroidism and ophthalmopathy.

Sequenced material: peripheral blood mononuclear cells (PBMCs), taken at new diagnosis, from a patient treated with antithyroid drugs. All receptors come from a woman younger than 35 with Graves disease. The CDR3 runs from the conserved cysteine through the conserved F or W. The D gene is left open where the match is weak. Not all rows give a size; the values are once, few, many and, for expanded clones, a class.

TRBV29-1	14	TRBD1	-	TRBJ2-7	CSVGQGVSSYEQYF	TGCAGCGTCGGACAGGGAGTTTCCTCCTACGAGCAGTACTTC
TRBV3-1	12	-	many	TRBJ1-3	CASSHGGNTIYF	TGTGCCAGCAGTCACGGTGGAAACACCATATATTTT
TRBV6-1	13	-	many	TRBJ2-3	CASSEYATDTQYF	TGTGCCAGCAGTGAATATGCGACAGATACGCAGTATTTT
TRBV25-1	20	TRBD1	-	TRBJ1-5	CASRQFNTGTGRNSNQPQHF	TGTGCCAGCAGACAATTCAATACCGGGACAGGGCGGAATAGCAATCAGCCCCAGCATTTT
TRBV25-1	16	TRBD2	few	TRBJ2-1	CASSDRRLADYNEQFF	TGTGCCAGCAGTGACCGCCGACTAGCGGACTACAATGAGCAGTTCTTC
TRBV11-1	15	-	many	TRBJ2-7	CASSLGATLSYEQYF	TGTGCCAGCAGCTTAGGGGCTACCCTCTCCTACGAGCAGTACTTC
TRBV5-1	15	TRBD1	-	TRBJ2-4	CASRSAWDSKNIQYF	TGCGCCAGCAGGTCAGCGTGGGACAGCAAAAACATTCAGTACTTC
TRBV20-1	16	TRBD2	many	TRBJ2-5	CSARGLAGVGLETQYF	TGCAGTGCTAGGGGACTAGCGGGAGTTGGGCTCGAGACCCAGTACTTC
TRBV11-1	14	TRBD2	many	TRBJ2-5	CASSSQTSGETQYF	TGTGCCAGCAGCTCACAGACTAGCGGAGAGACCCAGTACTTC
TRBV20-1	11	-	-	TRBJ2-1	CSTPTYNEQFF	TGCAGTACTCCAACTTACAATGAGCAGTTCTTC
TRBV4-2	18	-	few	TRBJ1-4	CASSRYLGVGFGNEKLFF	TGTGCCAGCAGCCGATACCTTGGGGTAGGATTCGGTAATGAAAAACTGTTTTTT
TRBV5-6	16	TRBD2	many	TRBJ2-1	CASSLMGLAGEYEQFF	TGTGCCAGCAGCTTAATGGGACTAGCGGGAGAGTATGAGCAGTTCTTC
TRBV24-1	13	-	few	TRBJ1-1	CATRGRDSTEAFF	TGTGCCACTAGGGGCAGGGATAGCACTGAAGCTTTCTTT
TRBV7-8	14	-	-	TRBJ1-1	CASSLVGAATEAFF	TGTGCCAGCAGCTTAGTAGGGGCGGCCACTGAAGCTTTCTTT
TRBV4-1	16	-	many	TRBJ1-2	CASSQGDAGANYGYTF	TGTGCCAGCAGCCAAGGGGATGCAGGGGCGAACTATGGCTACACCTTC
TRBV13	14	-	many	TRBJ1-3	CASSFGHSGNTIYF	TGTGCCAGCAGCTTCGGACACTCTGGAAACACCATATATTTT
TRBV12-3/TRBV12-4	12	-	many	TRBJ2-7	CASSLGPLYLDF	TGTGCCAGCAGTTTAGGTCCCCTGTACTTGGACTTC
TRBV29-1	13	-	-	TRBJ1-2	CSINRRGGGGYTF	TGCAGCATAAACCGGCGGGGCGGGGGTGGCTACACCTTC
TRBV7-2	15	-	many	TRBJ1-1	CASSLVGILNTEAFF	TGTGCCAGCAGCTTAGTGGGGATCTTGAACACTGAAGCTTTCTTT
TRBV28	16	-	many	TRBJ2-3	CASSSPLGASTDTQYF	TGTGCCAGCAGTTCCCCCCTCGGGGCTAGCACAGATACGCAGTATTTT
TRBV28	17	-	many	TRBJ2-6	CASSPFIGGTGANVLTF	TGTGCCAGCAGTCCTTTTATCGGCGGGACGGGGGCCAACGTCCTGACTTTC
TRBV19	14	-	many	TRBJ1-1	CASGPGGLNTEAFF	TGTGCCAGTGGGCCCGGGGGGCTGAACACTGAAGCTTTCTTT